Below, 30 T cell receptor beta chains from the same sample are listed, as sequenced in a study of T-cell reconstitution after alpha-beta-depleted transplantation in children. During its preparation, the TCRbeta library received unique molecular identifiers. TCRdb re-derived calls from the PCR reads in MiXCR, one entry per CDR3 protein. This sample carries around 490,000 distinct CDR3 sequences, over 10% of them seen once, and the ten largest clones take less than 15%. The sequences come from PBMCs, mostly from graft donor cells, collected 180 days after TCRalphabeta/CD19-depleted stem cell transplant. These TCRs come from a female patient between 2 and 10 years old who had a stem cell transplant for aplastic anemia, so the T cells may come from the graft donor.

This clonotype showed up just a few times. The chain employs TRBV28 and TRBJ2-1; D is ambiguous. Germline assignment: CDR1 MDHEN and CDR2 SYDVKM. The CDR3 is 16 residues long. V was trimmed by 5 bases and J by 3 bases, leaving 17 bases between them. CDR3 nucleotides: TGTGCCAGCAGTACCCCTTGGGGTCGGTTCTACAATGAGCAGTTCTTC. Translating it yields CASSTPWGRFYNEQFF.

A few counts support this clonotype. The chain links TRBV7-2 to TRBJ2-7; D is tentatively TRBD1 or TRBD2 (5 bases each). The CDR3 is 14 amino acids. V lost 5 bases to trimming and J lost 5 bases, with 16 bases between them. Germline lookup yields CDR1 SGHTA and CDR2 FQGNSA. The CDR3 region has the DNA TGTGCCAGCAGCCCCGGGACGGCAGGGCACGAGCAGTACTTC. Its protein product is CASSPGTAGHEQYF.

The chain combines TRBV7-2 with TRBJ2-7; D may be TRBD1 (6 bases). Per germline, CDR1 SGHTA and CDR2 FQGNSA. Trimming pared 5 bases from V and 2 bases from J, leaving 13 bases between. The CDR3 consists of 14 residues. The CDR3 loop is CASSTRTAPYEQYV. The DNA of the CDR3 is TGTGCCAGCAGCACCAGGACAGCCCCCTACGAGCAGTACGTC.

This clonotype showed up many times. The rearrangement links TRBV5-1 to TRBJ2-3, with 9 bases lining up with TRBD1. V dropped 4 bases and J dropped 1; count of bases not matched to a gene: 7. The germline V gene has CDR1 SGHRS and CDR2 YFSETQ. The CDR3 is made up of 16 amino acids. The CDR3 region is CASSGKQGARTDTQYF. The CDR3 DNA sequence: TGCGCCAGCAGCGGGAAACAGGGGGCCCGCACAGATACGCAGTATTTT. The full variable domain, rest sourced from reference TRBV5-1 and TRBJ2-3, is KAGVTQTPRYLIKTRGQQVTLSCSPISGHRSVSWYQQTPGQGLQFLFEYFSETQRNKGNFPGRFSGRQFSNSRSEMNVSTLELGDSALYLCASSGKQGARTDTQYFGPGTRLTVL.

V gene TRBV3-1 combines with J gene TRBJ2-7; TRBD1 matches 12 bases. Germline-derived CDR1 and CDR2 are LGHDT and YNNKEL (reference sequence). With V trimmed by 4 bases and J by 6 bases, 7 bases remained unmatched. The CDR3 sequence is 15 residues long. The CDR3 nucleotides are TGTGCCAGCAGCCCCTTGGGACAGGGGGCGGTCGAGCAGTACTTC. Amino acid sequence: CASSPLGQGAVEQYF.

The rearrangement links TRBV20-1 to TRBJ2-7; 9 bases fit TRBD1. V was pared by 6 bases and J by 2 bases, with 8 bases of the junction left unmatched. The V gene's germline CDR1 is DFQATT and CDR2 SNEGSKA (reference sequence). The CDR3 sequence is 14 residues long. The CDR3 nucleotides read TGCAGTGCGATGCCGGGACAGGGAGCCTACGAGCAGTACGTC. This translates into CSAMPGQGAYEQYV.

As to this clonotype: The junction and the germline gene differ at one end; a read error may be behind it. The V gene is TRBV24-1, the J gene TRBJ2-5; 9 bases agree with TRBD1. The CDR3 runs 15 residues. The germline gives CDR1 KGHDR, CDR2 SFDVKD. This chain's CDR3 is CAASDLGQGQETQYF. The CDR3, as DNA: TGTGCCGCCAGTGACCTAGGACAGGGGCAAGAGACCCAGTACTTC.

This clonotype appeared a few times. The chain links TRBV20-1 to TRBJ2-3; no reliable D call. The CDR3 runs to 17 residues. Per the germline V gene, CDR1 is DFQATT and CDR2 is SNEGSKA (reference sequence). The ends were cut back, 3 bases at V and 4 bases at J, with 23 bases in the middle. The CDR3 sequence is CSASSDSYTPKSDTQYF. The CDR3 DNA reads TGCAGTGCTAGTAGTGACTCCTATACACCCAAATCAGATACGCAGTATTTT.

The V call is TRBV3-1, the J call TRBJ2-3, with D hard to call. Trimming cost V 5 bases and J 2 bases, with 5 bases left between them. CDR1 and CDR2 (germline): LGHDT, YNNKEL (reference sequence). This CDR3 has 12 residues. CDR3 protein: CASSCITDTQYF. The CDR3 region has the DNA TGTGCCAGCAGCTGCATCACAGATACGCAGTATTTT.

This chain uses TRBV15 with TRBJ1-3; possible D gene TRBD1, 6 bases. The length of the CDR3 is 17 residues. CDR1 and CDR2 from the germline V gene are LNHNV and YYDKDF (reference sequence). V was trimmed by 3 bases and J by 4 bases, leaving 19 bases between them. The CDR3 reads CATSRGGLPPPGNTIYF. The CDR3 DNA reads TGTGCCACCAGCAGGGGGGGGCTCCCGCCCCCCGGAAACACCATATATTTT.

The table lists this clonotype with a few counts. The rearrangement links TRBV9 to TRBJ2-7; D possibly matches TRBD1 or TRBD2 (5 bases each). Trimming cost V 5 bases and J 3 bases, with 15 bases left between them. The CDR3 extends over 14 amino acids. CDR1 and CDR2 from the germline V gene are SGDLS and YYNGEE. The CDR3 DNA sequence: TGTGCCAGCAGGAGCCGGGACGGAGACTACGAGCAGTACTTC. Translated, it gives CASRSRDGDYEQYF.

The V gene is TRBV5-1, the J gene TRBJ1-6; D unclear. From germline, CDR1 is SGHRS and CDR2 YFSETQ. There are 16 residues in the CDR3. V lost 4 bases to trimming and J lost 1 base, with 12 bases between them. The CDR3 protein is CASSPAGESYNSPLHF. The CDR3 nucleotides are TGCGCCAGCAGCCCGGCGGGAGAGTCCTATAATTCACCCCTCCACTTT.

This clonotype appeared a few times. The J gene is TRBJ2-7, the V gene TRBV7-9; 12 bases match TRBD2. V shed 0 bases, J shed 6 bases, and the junction held 6 bases outside the gene matches. Germline V gives CDR1 SEHNR, CDR2 FQNEAQ (reference sequence). The CDR3 spans 16 residues. In nucleotides, the CDR3 is TGTGCCAGCAGCTTAGCGCTCCCGACTAGCGGGAGCGAGCAGTACGTC. Protein product: CASSLALPTSGSEQYV.

The gene calls are TRBV20-1 and TRBJ2-2; D possibly corresponds to TRBD2 (6 bases). The germline V gene has CDR1 DFQATT and CDR2 SNEGSKA (reference sequence). The CDR3 length is 14 residues. The V end lost 7 bases, the J end lost 1 base, and 13 bases lay between the germline ends. The CDR3 DNA reads as TGCAGTGGACTTAGCGGAGGGAACACCGGGGAGCTGTTTTTT. Translating it yields CSGLSGGNTGELFF.

This clonotype was picked up many times. As DNA, the CDR3 is TGTGCCAGCAGTTGGACAGGGGGCTACGAGCAGTACTTC. Translated: CASSWTGGYEQYF. The rearrangement links TRBV28 to TRBJ2-7; 10 positions match TRBD1. Unmatched junction bases numbered 0, after V lost 4 bases and J lost 3 bases. CDR3 length equals 13 residues. Germline CDR1 reads MDHEN; CDR2 reads SYDVKM. Variable domain in full (rest from reference TRBV28 and TRBJ2-7): DVKVTQSSRYLVKRTGEKVFLECVQDMDHENMFWYRQDPGLGLRLIYFSYDVKMKEKGDIPEGYSVSREKKERFSLILESASTNQTSMYLCASSWTGGYEQYFGPGTRLTVT.

The chain is built from TRBV15 and TRBJ1-2; perhaps TRBD1 as D (6 bases). The V and J ends lost 5 bases and 1 base respectively, with 8 bases between them. CDR3 size: 13 residues. Germline loops: CDR1 LNHNV, CDR2 YYDKDF (reference sequence). The CDR3 is CATSEGVNYGYTF. DNA for the CDR3: TGTGCCACCAGCGAGGGGGTTAACTATGGCTACACCTTC.

The CDR3 loop reads CASSQDRPDEQYF. CDR3 bases: TGTGCCAGCAGCCAAGACCGACCTGACGAGCAGTACTTC. The gene calls are TRBV4-2 and TRBJ2-7; no clear D gene. V gave up 0 bases and J gave up 5 bases, with 8 bases separating them. The CDR3 consists of 13 residues. CDR1 is LGHNA and CDR2 is YNFKEQ in the germline V gene.

DNA for the CDR3: TGCGCCAGCAGCCAGGTACAGAACTCCTACGAGCAGTACGTC. Its translation is CASSQVQNSYEQYV. The V gene is TRBV4-1, the J gene TRBJ2-7; D is unresolved. This CDR3 spans 14 amino acids. Germline V gene data show CDR1 as MGHRA and CDR2 as YSYEKL. V shed 3 bases and J shed 0 bases, with 9 bases lying between them.

There are many counts of this clonotype. The chain combines TRBV28 with TRBJ2-5; no clear D. Germline CDR1 and CDR2: MDHEN and SYDVKM. The CDR3 runs 15 residues. V was trimmed by 1 base and J by 3 bases, leaving 12 bases between them. CDR3 region: CASSLSRPREETQYF. The CDR3 DNA reads as TGTGCCAGCAGTTTATCCCGGCCTAGGGAAGAGACCCAGTACTTC.

In its sample, this clonotype was seen a few times. The chain recombines TRBV20-1 with TRBJ2-1; possible D gene TRBD2, 5 bases. Germline assignment: CDR1 DFQATT and CDR2 SNEGSKA (reference sequence). This CDR3 spans 13 amino acids. The CDR3 sequence: CRLDYRPYNEQFF. DNA of the CDR3: TGCAGACTTGACTATAGACCCTACAATGAGCAGTTCTTC.

V is TRBV20-1 and J is TRBJ2-5; D ambiguous. Per the germline V gene, CDR1 is DFQATT and CDR2 is SNEGSKA (reference sequence). The length of the CDR3 is 14 residues. Trimming took off 1 base at V and 2 bases at J, with 11 bases between the two ends. The chain's CDR3 is CSARVQAVQETQYF. CDR3 coding DNA: TGCAGTGCTAGAGTCCAGGCCGTTCAAGAGACCCAGTACTTC.

This clonotype was seen many times. This chain uses TRBV7-9 with TRBJ2-1, with 9 nucleotides matching TRBD2. The germline CDR1 and CDR2 sequences are SEHNR and FQNEAQ (reference sequence). V lost 1 base, J lost 7 bases, and 5 bases stayed unmatched. This CDR3 has 15 amino acids. The CDR3 spells CASSLVGSGRNEQFF. CDR3 nucleotide sequence: TGTGCCAGCAGCTTAGTGGGTAGCGGGAGAAATGAGCAGTTCTTC.

In this sample, this clonotype turned up a few times. The chain recombines TRBV15 with TRBJ2-3, with 8 nucleotides matching TRBD2. V was pared by 0 bases and J by 6 bases, with 2 bases of the junction left unmatched. Germline V CDR1 and CDR2: LNHNV, YYDKDF (reference sequence). CDR3 length equals 14 residues. For the CDR3, the DNA is TGTGCCACCAGCAGAGACCCGGGGGGGGATACGCAGTATTTT. Translating it yields CATSRDPGGDTQYF.

The V call is TRBV6-5, the J call TRBJ1-6, with D hard to call. With 4 bases removed from V and 0 bases from J, the gap between germline ends came to 16 bases. Germline assignment: CDR1 MNHEY and CDR2 SVGAGI. This CDR3 is 18 amino acids long. The CDR3 is CASSLRDGIYSYNSPLHF. In nucleotides, the CDR3 is TGTGCCAGCAGTTTACGCGACGGAATATACTCCTATAATTCACCCCTCCACTTT.

This chain uses TRBV28 with TRBJ2-7; 8 nucleotides agree with TRBD1. V lost 9 bases to trimming and J lost 8 bases; unmatched junction nucleotides: 12. Germline V gene data show CDR1 as MDHEN and CDR2 as SYDVKM. The CDR3 runs to 13 residues. CDR3 amino acids: CASRDRTMYKQYF. CDR3 sequence (DNA): TGTGCCAGTAGGGACAGGACGATGTACAAGCAGTACTTC.

This chain connects TRBV12-3 or TRBV12-4 to TRBJ2-2, with TRBD1 identical over 7 bases. This CDR3 spans 14 amino acids. The V gene end was trimmed by 7 bases and the J gene end by 4 bases; junction bases not matched to a gene: 6. CDR3 residues: CASTPTGITGELFF. The CDR3 coding sequence is TGTGCCAGCACCCCGACAGGGATCACCGGGGAGCTGTTTTTT.

This clonotype showed up just a few times. The chain links TRBV25-1 to TRBJ2-1, with D unclear. Per germline, CDR1 MGHDK and CDR2 SYGVNS. CDR3 length: 16 amino acids. Trimming stripped 0 bases from V and 0 bases from J, with 9 bases between. This chain's CDR3 is CASSEYSASSYNEQFF. The CDR3 DNA reads TGTGCCAGCAGTGAATATTCGGCTAGCTCCTACAATGAGCAGTTCTTC.

Only a few counts were recorded for this clonotype. The chain employs TRBV12-3 or TRBV12-4 and TRBJ1-1; D perhaps matches TRBD1 (5 bases). The V gene lost 6 bases and the J gene lost 11 bases, with 22 bases spanning the gap. The length of the CDR3 is 14 residues. The CDR3 region is CASRLQGLPRVAFF. The CDR3 DNA is TGTGCCAGCAGGCTTCAAGGACTCCCCAGGGTGGCTTTCTTT.

In this sample, this clonotype turned up a few times. The chain combines TRBV5-1 with TRBJ2-1, with TRBD1 as a possible D gene (8 bases). CDR1 and CDR2 (germline): SGHRS, YFSETQ. The CDR3 is made up of 24 amino acids. The V gene lost 0 bases and the J gene lost 0 bases, with 34 bases spanning the gap. The CDR3 sequence is CASSLANLDRATSVSLSSYNEQFF. As DNA, the CDR3 is TGCGCCAGCAGCTTGGCCAATTTGGACAGGGCAACTAGCGTGTCTCTTAGCTCCTACAATGAGCAGTTCTTC. The complete variable domain, with remaining parts taken from reference TRBV5-1 and TRBJ2-1, reads KAGVTQTPRYLIKTRGQQVTLSCSPISGHRSVSWYQQTPGQGLQFLFEYFSETQRNKGNFPGRFSGRQFSNSRSEMNVSTLELGDSALYLCASSLANLDRATSVSLSSYNEQFFGPGTRLTVL.

This clonotype has only a few counts. The chain is built from TRBV5-1 and TRBJ2-3; no reliable D call. V gave up 4 bases and J gave up 5 bases, with 17 bases separating them. The CDR3 runs 15 residues. The germline gives CDR1 SGHRS, CDR2 YFSETQ. CDR3 DNA: TGCGCCAGCAGCCTGTCCTGGGTTCCGGGAGATACGCAGTATTTT. Its protein product is CASSLSWVPGDTQYF.